This TCR beta chain originates from a study of PD-1 blockade in mismatch repair-deficient tumors. Overall study results and limits: Tumor-resident clones, often undetectable pretreatment in blood, expanded then contracted after pembrolizumab.

This clone showed up just once. No antigen is known for it. TCR sequencing covered a few patients who responded to pembrolizumab. The repertoire was sequenced with immunoSEQ multiplex PCR; TCRdb's copy has only in-frame clones and lacks some. Found here are tens of thousands of clones, over 70% of them singletons; the top ten hold less than 1.3%. Germline V gene sequence: CDR1 WSHSY, CDR2 SAAADI. CDR3 size: 17 residues. V lost 0 bases, J lost 7 bases, and 18 bases lay in between. The material was PBMCs, obtained 38 weeks after starting pembrolizumab. The origin of this receptor is an adult with mismatch repair-deficient cancer. This chain joins TRBV10-2 and TRBJ2-2; a weak D match, TRBD2 (6 bases). CDR3 region: CASSESSGLTTGGELFF. The CDR3 region has the DNA TGCGCCAGCAGTGAGTCATCGGGACTCACCACGGGCGGGGAGCTGTTTTTT.